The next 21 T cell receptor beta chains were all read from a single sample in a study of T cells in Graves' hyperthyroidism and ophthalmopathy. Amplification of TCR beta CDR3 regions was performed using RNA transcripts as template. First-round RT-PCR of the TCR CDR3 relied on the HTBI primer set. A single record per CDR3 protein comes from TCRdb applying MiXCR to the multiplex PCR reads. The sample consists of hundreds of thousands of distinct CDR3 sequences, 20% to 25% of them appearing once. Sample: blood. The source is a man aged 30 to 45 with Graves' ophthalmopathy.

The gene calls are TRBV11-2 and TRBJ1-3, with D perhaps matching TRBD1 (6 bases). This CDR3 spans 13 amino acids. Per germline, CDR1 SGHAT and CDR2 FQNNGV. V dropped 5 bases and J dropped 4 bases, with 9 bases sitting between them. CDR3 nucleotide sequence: TGTGCCAGCAGCGCCGGGACAGGAAACACCATATATTTT. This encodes CASSAGTGNTIYF.

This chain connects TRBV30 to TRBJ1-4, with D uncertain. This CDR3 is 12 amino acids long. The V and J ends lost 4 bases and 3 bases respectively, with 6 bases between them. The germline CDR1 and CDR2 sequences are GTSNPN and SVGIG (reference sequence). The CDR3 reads CAWNGPNEKLFF. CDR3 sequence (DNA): TGTGCCTGGAATGGTCCTAATGAAAAACTGTTTTTT.

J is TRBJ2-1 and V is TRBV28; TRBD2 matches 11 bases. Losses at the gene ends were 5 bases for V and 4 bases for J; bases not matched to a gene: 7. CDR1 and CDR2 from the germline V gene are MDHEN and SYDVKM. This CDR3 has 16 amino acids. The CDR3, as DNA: TGTGCCAGCAGTACCTCCGGGACTAGCGGTTACAATGAGCAGTTCTTC. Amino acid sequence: CASSTSGTSGYNEQFF.

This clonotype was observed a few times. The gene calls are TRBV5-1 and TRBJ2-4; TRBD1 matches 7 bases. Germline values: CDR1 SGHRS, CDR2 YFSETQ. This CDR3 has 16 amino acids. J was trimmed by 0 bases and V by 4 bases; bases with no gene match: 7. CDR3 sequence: CASSRTGVPAKNIQYF. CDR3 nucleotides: TGCGCCAGCAGCCGTACAGGGGTGCCAGCCAAAAACATTCAGTACTTC.

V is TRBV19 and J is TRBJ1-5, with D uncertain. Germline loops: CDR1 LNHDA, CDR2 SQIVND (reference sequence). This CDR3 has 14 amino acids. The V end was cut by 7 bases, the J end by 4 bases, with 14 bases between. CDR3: CASTPQAENQPQHF. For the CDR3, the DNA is TGTGCCAGTACGCCGCAGGCCGAAAATCAGCCCCAGCATTTT. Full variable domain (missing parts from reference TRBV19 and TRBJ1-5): DGGITQSPKYLFRKEGQNVTLSCEQNLNHDAMYWYRQDPGQGLRLIYYSQIVNDFQKGDIAEGYSVSREKKESFPLTVTSAQKNPTAFYLCASTPQAENQPQHFGDGTRLSIL.

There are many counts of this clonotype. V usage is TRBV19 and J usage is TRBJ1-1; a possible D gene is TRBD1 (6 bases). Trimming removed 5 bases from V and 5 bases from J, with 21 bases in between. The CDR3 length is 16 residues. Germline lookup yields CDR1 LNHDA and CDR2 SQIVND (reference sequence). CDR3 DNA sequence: TGTGCCAGTAGTGTTACAGGGTCGGTAGTGAGGACTGAAGCTTTCTTT. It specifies CASSVTGSVVRTEAFF.

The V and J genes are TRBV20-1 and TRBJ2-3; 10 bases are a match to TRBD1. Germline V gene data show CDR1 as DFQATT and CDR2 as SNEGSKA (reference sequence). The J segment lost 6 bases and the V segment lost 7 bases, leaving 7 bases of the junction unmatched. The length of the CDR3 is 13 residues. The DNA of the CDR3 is TGCAGTGTAATAGACAGGGGGCCCGATACGCAGTATTTT. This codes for CSVIDRGPDTQYF.

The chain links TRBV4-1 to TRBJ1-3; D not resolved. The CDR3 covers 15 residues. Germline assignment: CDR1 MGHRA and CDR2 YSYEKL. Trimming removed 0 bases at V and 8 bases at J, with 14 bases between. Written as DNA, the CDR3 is TGCGCCAGCAGCCAAGAATGGGGTCCCGGACACACCATATATTTT. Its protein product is CASSQEWGPGHTIYF.

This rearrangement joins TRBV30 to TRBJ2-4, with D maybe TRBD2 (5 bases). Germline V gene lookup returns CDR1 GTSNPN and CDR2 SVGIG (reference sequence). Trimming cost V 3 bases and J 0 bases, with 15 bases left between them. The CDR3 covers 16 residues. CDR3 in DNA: TGTGCCTGGAGCCCCCCGAGCGGACTAGCCAAAAACATTCAGTACTTC. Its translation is CAWSPPSGLAKNIQYF.

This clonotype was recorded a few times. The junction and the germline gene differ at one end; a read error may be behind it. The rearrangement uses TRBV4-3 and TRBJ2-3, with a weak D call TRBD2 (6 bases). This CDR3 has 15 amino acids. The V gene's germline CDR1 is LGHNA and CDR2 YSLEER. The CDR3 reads CASSSSLASTDTQYF. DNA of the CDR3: TGCGCCAGCAGCAGTTCCCTAGCGAGCACAGATACGCAATATTTT.

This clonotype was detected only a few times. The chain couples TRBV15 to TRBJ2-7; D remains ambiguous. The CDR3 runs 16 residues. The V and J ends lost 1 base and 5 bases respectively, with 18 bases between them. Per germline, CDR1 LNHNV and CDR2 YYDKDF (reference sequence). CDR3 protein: CATSRGLIGVLDEQYF. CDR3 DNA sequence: TGTGCCACCAGCAGAGGACTGATTGGGGTTTTGGACGAGCAGTACTTC. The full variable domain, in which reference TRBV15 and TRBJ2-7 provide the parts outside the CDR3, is DAMVIQNPRYQVTQFGKPVTLSCSQTLNHNVMYWYQQKSSQAPKLLFHYYDKDFNNEADTPDNFQSRRPNTSFCFLDIRSPGLGDTAMYLCATSRGLIGVLDEQYFGPGTRLTVT.

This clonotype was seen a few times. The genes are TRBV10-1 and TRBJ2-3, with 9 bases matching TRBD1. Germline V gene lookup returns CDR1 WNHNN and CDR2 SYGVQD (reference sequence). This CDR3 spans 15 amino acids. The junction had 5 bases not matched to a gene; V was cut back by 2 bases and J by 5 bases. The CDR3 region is CASSEPGQGLDTQYF. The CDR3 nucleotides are TGCGCCAGCAGTGAGCCCGGACAGGGGCTAGATACGCAGTATTTT.

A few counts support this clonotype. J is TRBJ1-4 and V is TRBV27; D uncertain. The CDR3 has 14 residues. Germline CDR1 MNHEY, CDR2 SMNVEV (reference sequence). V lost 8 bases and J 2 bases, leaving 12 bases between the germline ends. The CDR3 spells CASGSLGTNEKLFF. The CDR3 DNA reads TGTGCCAGCGGGTCCCTCGGCACTAATGAAAAACTGTTTTTT. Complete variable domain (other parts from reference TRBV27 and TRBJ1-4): EAQVTQNPRYLITVTGKKLTVTCSQNMNHEYMSWYRQDPGLGLRQIYYSMNVEVTDKGDVPEGYKVSRKEKRNFPLILESPSPNQTSLYFCASGSLGTNEKLFFGSGTQLSVL.

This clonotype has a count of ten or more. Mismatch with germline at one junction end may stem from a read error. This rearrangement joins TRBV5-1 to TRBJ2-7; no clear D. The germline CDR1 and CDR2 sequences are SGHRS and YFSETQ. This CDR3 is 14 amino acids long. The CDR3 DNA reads TGCGCCAGCAGCTTGAACAATCCCTCCAACGAGCAGTACTTC. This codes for CASSLNNPSNEQYF.

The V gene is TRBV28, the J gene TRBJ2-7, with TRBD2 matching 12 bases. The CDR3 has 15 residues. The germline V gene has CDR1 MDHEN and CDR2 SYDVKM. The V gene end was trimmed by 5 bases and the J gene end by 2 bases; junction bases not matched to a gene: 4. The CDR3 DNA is TGTGCCAGCAGTACCGCTAGCGGGAGGGCCTACGAGCAGTACTTC. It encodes CASSTASGRAYEQYF.

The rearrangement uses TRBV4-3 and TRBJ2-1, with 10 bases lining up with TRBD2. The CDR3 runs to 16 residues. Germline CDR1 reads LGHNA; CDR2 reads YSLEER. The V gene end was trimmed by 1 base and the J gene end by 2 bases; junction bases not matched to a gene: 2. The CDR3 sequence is CASSQAGTSAYNEQFF. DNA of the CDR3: TGCGCCAGCAGCCAAGCCGGGACTAGCGCCTACAATGAGCAGTTCTTC.

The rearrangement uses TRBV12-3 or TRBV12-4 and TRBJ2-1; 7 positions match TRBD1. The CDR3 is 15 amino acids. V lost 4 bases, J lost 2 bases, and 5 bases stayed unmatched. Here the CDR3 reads CASSSTGQTYNEQFF. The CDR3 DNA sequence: TGTGCCAGCAGTTCGACGGGACAGACCTACAATGAGCAGTTCTTC.

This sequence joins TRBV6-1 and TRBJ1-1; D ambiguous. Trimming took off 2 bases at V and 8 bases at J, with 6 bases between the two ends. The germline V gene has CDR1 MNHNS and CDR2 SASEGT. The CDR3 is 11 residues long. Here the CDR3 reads CASSELSEAFF. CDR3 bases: TGTGCCAGCAGTGAACTGTCAGAAGCTTTCTTT.

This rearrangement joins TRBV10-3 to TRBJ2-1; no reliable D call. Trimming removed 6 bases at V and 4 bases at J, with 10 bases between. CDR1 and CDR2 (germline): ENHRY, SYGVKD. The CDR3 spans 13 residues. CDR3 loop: CAISDNRYNEQFF. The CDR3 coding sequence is TGTGCCATCAGCGACAACCGGTACAATGAGCAGTTCTTC.

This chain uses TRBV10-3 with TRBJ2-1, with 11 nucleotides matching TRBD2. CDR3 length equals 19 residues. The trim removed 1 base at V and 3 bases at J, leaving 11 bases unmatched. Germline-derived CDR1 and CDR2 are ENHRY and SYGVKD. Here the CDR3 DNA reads TGTGCCATCAGTGAGTGGGGCCTAGCGGGAGGAAAGCGCTACAATGAGCAGTTCTTC. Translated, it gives CAISEWGLAGGKRYNEQFF.

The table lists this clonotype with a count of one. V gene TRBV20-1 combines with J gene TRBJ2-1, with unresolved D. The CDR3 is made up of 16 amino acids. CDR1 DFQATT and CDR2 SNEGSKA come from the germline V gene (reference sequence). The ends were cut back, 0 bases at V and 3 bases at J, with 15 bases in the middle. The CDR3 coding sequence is TGCAGTGCTAGAGATCGGGCCTCTAATCTCTACAATGAGCAGTTCTTC. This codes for CSARDRASNLYNEQFF.